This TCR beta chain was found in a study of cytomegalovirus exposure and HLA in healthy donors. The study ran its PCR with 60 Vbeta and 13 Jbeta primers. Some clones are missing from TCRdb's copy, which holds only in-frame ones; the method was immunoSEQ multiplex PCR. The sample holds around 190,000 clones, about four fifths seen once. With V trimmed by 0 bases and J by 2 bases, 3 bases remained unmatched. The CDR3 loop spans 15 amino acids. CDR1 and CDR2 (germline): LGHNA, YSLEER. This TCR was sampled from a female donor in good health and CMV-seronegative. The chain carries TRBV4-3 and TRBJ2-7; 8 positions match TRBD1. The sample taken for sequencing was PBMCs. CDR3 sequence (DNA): TGCGCCAGCAGCCAAGAGACAGGGGAGACCTACGAGCAGTACTTC. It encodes CASSQETGETYEQYF.